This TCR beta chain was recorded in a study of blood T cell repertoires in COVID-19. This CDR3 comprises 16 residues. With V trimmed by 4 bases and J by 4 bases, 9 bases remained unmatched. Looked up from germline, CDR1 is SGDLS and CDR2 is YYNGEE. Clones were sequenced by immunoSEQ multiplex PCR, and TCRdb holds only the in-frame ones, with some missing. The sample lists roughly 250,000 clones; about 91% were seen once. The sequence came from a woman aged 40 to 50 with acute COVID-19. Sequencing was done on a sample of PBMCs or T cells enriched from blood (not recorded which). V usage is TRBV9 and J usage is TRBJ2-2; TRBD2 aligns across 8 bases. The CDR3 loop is CASSQLWSGSTGELFF. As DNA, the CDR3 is TGTGCCAGCAGCCAGCTCTGGAGCGGGAGCACCGGGGAGCTGTTTTTT. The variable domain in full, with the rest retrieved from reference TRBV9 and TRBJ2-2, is DSGVTQTPKHLITATGQRVTLRCSPRSGDLSVYWYQQSLDQGLQFLIQYYNGEERAKGNILERFSAQQFPDLHSELNLSSLELGDSALYFCASSQLWSGSTGELFFGEGSRLTVL.